This entry features one T cell receptor (beta chain) sequence. Per the authors' pipeline: It was from reference gene primer amplification that nucleated cell counts were estimated. Data came from immunoSEQ multiplex PCR; TCRdb stores just in-frame clones and leaves some out. V and J calls and clone size are copied from that table; D and trimming were computed from the DNA. The table records under 300,000 clones, roughly 80% of them present only once. CDR3 length: 17 amino acids. Germline V lookup: CDR1 MGHDK, CDR2 SYGVNS. The ends lost 1 base at V and 2 bases at J; junction bases unmatched: 9. The sample belongs to a study of blood T cell repertoires in COVID-19. Study in general: Sites in the United States, Italy and Spain provided acute and convalescent COVID-19 samples. PBMCs, B-cell-depleted T cells, or T cells were the source of the cDNA or gDNA that made up the material.

This TCR was sampled from a woman aged 18-30 years with acute or convalescent COVID-19. Input material: peripheral blood. The rearrangement uses TRBV25-1 and TRBJ2-3, with TRBD2 matching 7 bases. DNA of the CDR3: TGTGCCAGCAGTGAATTGGGAGGGACTGAACCCACAGATACGCAGTATTTT. Protein product: CASSELGGTEPTDTQYF. The full variable domain, rest sourced from reference TRBV25-1 and TRBJ2-3, is EADIYQTPRYLVIGTGKKITLECSQTMGHDKMYWYQQDPGMELHLIHYSYGVNSTEKGDLSSESTVSRIRTEHFPLTLESARPSHTSQYLCASSELGGTEPTDTQYFGPGTRLTVL.